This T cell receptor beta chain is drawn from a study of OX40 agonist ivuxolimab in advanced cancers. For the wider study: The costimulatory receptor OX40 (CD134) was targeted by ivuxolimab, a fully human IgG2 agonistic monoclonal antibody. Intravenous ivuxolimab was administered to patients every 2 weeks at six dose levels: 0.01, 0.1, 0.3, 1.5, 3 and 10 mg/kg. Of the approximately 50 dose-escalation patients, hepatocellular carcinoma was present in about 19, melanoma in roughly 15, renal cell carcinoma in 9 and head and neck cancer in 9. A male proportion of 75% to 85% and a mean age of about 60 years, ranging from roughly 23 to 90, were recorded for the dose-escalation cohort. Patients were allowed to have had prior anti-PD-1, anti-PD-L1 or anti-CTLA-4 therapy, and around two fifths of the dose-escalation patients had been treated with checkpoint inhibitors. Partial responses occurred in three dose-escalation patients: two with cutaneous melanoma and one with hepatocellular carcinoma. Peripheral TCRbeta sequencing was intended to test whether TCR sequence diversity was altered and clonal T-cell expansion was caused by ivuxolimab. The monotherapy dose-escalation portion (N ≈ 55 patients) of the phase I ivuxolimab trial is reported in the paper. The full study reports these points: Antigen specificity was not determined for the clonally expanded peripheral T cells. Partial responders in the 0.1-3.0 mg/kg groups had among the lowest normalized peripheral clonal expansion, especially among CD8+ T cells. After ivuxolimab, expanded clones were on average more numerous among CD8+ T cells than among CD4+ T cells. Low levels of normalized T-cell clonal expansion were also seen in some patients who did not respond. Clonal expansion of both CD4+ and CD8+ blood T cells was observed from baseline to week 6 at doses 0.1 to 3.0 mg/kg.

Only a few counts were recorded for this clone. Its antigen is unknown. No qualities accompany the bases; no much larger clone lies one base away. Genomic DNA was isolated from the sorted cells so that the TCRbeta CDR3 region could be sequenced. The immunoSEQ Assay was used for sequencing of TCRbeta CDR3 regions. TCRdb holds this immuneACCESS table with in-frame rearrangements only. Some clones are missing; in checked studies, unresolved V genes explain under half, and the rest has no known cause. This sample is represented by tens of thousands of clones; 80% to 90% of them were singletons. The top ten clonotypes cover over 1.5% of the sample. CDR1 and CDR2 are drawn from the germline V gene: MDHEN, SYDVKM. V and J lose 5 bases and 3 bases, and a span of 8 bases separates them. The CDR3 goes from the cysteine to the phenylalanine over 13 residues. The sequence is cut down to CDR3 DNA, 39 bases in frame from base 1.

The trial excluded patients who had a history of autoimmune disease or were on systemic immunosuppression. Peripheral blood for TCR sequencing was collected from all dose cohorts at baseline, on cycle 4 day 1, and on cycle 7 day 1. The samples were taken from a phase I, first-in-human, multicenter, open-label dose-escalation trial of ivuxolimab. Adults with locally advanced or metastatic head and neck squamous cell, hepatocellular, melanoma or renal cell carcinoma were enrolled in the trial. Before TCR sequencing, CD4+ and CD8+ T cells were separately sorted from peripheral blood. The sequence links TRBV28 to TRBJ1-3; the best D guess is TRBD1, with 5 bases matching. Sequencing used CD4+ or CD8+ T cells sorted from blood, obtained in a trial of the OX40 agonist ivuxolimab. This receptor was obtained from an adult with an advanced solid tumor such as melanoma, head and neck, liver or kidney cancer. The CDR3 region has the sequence CASSTDSGNTIYF. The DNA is TGTGCCAGCAGTACCGACAGTGGAAACACCATATATTTT.